This T cell receptor beta chain stems from a study of blood T cells in healthy people across ages. Study-level findings and limits: Diversity of TCR beta per million T cells declined in a roughly linear way with age. Naive and antigen-experienced cells were not separated, limiting conclusive comparison.

A second PCR of roughly 7 to 11 cycles used a sample-barcoded 5' primer and a J-beta primer mix. Each cDNA molecule was tagged by a template-switch adaptor with 12 random nucleotides. TCRdb re-derived calls from the 5' RACE reads in MiXCR, one entry per CDR3 protein. The sample shows 350,000 to 450,000 distinct CDR3 sequences, 45% to 60% of them seen only once. V was trimmed by 3 bases and J by 13 bases, leaving 16 bases between them. This CDR3 is built from 13 residues. This clonotype turned up a few times. Antigen: not known. This chain joins TRBV12-3 or TRBV12-4 and TRBJ2-4; possible D gene TRBD1, 6 bases. This TCR derives from a man aged 60 to 69 in good health. Sequences were obtained from blood. CDR3 in amino acids: CASSLGQTGEQYF. The CDR3 DNA sequence: TGTGCCAGCAGTTTGGGGCAGACAGGAGAGCAGTACTTC.